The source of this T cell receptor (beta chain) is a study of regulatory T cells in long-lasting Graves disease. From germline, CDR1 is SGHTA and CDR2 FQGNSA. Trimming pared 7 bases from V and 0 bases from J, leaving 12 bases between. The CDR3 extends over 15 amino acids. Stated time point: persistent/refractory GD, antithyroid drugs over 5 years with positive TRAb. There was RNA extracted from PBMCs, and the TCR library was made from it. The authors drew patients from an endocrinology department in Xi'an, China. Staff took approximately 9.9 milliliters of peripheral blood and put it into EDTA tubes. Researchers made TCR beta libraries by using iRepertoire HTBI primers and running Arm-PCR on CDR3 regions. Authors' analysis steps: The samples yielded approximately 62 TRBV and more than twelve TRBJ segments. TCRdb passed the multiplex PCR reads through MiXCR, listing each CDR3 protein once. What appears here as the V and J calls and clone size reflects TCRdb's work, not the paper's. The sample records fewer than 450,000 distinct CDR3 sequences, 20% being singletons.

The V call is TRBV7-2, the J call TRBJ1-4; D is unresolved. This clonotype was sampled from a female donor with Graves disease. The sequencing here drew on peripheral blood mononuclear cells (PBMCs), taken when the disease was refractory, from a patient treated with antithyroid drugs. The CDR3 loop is CASTLSPATNEKLFF. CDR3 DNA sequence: TGTGCCAGCACCCTGTCCCCGGCAACTAATGAAAAACTGTTTTTT. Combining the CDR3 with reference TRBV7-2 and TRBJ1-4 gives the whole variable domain GAGVSQSPSNKVTEKGKDVELRCDPISGHTALYWYRQSLGQGLEFLIYFQGNSAPDKSGLPSDRFSAERTGGSVSTLTIQRTQQEDSAVYLCASTLSPATNEKLFFGSGTQLSVL.